These 8 T cell receptor beta chains originate from one sample sequenced in a study of follicular helper T cells after annual influenza vaccination. Time point specified: 2014-2015 season, 7 days after vaccination. TCRdb's table, derived via immunoSEQ multiplex PCR, lists solely in-frame clones and lacks some. This sample has roughly 15,000 clones, with about 81% found just once. The input for sequencing was CXCR5+ CD38- circulating T follicular helper cells from blood, taken 7 days after influenza vaccination. Subset of the sample: circulating Tfh, non-naive CD4+CXCR5+PD-1+ (ICOS+CD38+ or ICOS-CD38-). These receptors came from an adult who received the influenza vaccine.

This clone showed up just once. The chain joins TRBV5-3 to TRBJ1-1; 8 bases line up with TRBD1. Being an ORF, TRBV5-3 has a function that is uncertain. The CDR3 is 14 residues long. The V and J ends lost 4 bases and 6 bases, in that order; junction bases with no gene match: 8. Here the CDR3 DNA reads TGTGCCAGAAGCCCGGGACAGGTCGGGGCTGAAGCTTTCTTT. This sequence encodes CARSPGQVGAEAFF.

This chain uses TRBV11-1 with TRBJ1-4, with TRBD1 as a possible D gene (6 bases). V was trimmed by 2 bases and J by 6 bases, leaving 10 bases between them. Germline CDR1 SGHAT, CDR2 FQDESV (reference sequence). The CDR3 loop spans 14 amino acids. DNA of the CDR3: TGTGCCAGCAGCTTAAGACAGGACCATGAAAAACTGTTTTTT. This encodes CASSLRQDHEKLFF.

In DNA, the CDR3 is TGCGCCAGCAGCCAAATAGAGGGTGGAGGCTACACCTTC. Protein: CASSQIEGGGYTF. The chain joins TRBV4-1 to TRBJ1-2; the D is unclear. Germline CDR1 MGHRA, CDR2 YSYEKL. The CDR3 totals 13 residues. Trimming stripped 2 bases from V and 8 bases from J, with 12 bases between.

The chain couples TRBV27 to TRBJ1-2; D unclear. The CDR3 totals 15 residues. Between the trimmed V and J ends, which lost 8 bases and 4 bases, there was a span of 20 bases. Germline CDR1 and CDR2: MNHEY and SMNVEV (reference sequence). The CDR3 DNA reads TGTGCCAGCCGGGAACCTAAATCCGCCGGCTATGGCTACACCTTC. Its translation is CASREPKSAGYGYTF.

J is TRBJ1-4 and V is TRBV6-1, with a possible D match to TRBD1 (5 bases). The CDR3 is made up of 15 amino acids. The germline gives CDR1 MNHNS, CDR2 SASEGT. Trimming took off 5 bases at V and 4 bases at J, with 14 bases between the two ends. This CDR3 is CASSPLTADNEKLFF. The DNA of the CDR3 is TGTGCCAGCAGTCCGTTGACAGCTGATAATGAAAAACTGTTTTTT.

This clone was observed once. The chain links TRBV2 to TRBJ2-1, with 11 bases lining up with TRBD1. The junction had 7 bases not matched to a gene; V was cut back by 5 bases and J by 7 bases. CDR1 is SNHLY and CDR2 is FYNNEI in the germline V gene. CDR3 length equals 15 residues. CDR3 amino acids: CASSFSGTGGNEQFF. The CDR3 bases are TGTGCCAGCAGTTTTTCCGGGACAGGGGGAAATGAGCAGTTCTTC.

This chain uses TRBV2 with TRBJ1-6; TRBD1 agrees at 7 bases. J was trimmed by 7 bases and V by 4 bases; bases with no gene match: 7. Per the germline V gene, CDR1 is SNHLY and CDR2 is FYNNEI. The CDR3 covers 15 residues. The CDR3 here is CASSGGTAKNSPLHF. CDR3 DNA sequence: TGTGCCAGCAGTGGAGGGACAGCGAAAAATTCACCCCTCCACTTT.

V usage is TRBV18 and J usage is TRBJ1-1; TRBD1 agrees at 8 bases. CDR3 length: 16 residues. The germline gives CDR1 KGHSH, CDR2 LQKENI. J lost 2 bases, V lost 4 bases, and 9 bases had no gene match. The CDR3 loop is CASSQAPTGENTEAFF. In DNA, the CDR3 is TGTGCCAGCTCACAGGCTCCGACAGGGGAAAACACTGAAGCTTTCTTT. Combining the CDR3 with reference TRBV18 and TRBJ1-1 gives the whole variable domain NAGVMQNPRHLVRRRGQEARLRCSPMKGHSHVYWYRQLPEEGLKFMVYLQKENIIDESGMPKERFSAEFPKEGPSILRIQQVVRGDSAAYFCASSQAPTGENTEAFFGQGTRLTVV.